The clone carrying this T cell receptor (beta chain) was counted between two and nine times. Its target is unknown. This sample is part of a study of cytomegalovirus exposure and HLA in healthy donors. The wider study: HLA-typed donors were the source of approximately 85 million unique TCRs, which an early data release held. The study, taken as a whole, reports: Roughly uniform sequencing depth across donors was assumed, possibly incorrectly.

The PCR contained 60 Vbeta and 13 Jbeta primers. Here immunoSEQ multiplex PCR was the method, and the copy in TCRdb shows in-frame clones only, minus some. The data contain 80,000 to 130,000 clones, around 84% of them singletons. Germline CDR1 and CDR2: SGHTA and FQGNSA. After removal of 6 bases from V and 0 bases from J, the junction contained 11 bases not matched to a gene. The CDR3 sequence is 19 residues long. The gene calls are TRBV7-2 and TRBJ2-6; 10 nucleotides align to TRBD1. The sample was PBMCs. The sequence was obtained from a young woman in good health and CMV-seronegative. The CDR3 DNA is TGTGCCAGCAGAACCCGCCAGGACAGGGGGGGCTCTGGGGCCAACGTCCTGACTTTC. Translation gives CASRTRQDRGGSGANVLTF. The full variable domain, rest sourced from reference TRBV7-2 and TRBJ2-6, is GAGVSQSPSNKVTEKGKDVELRCDPISGHTALYWYRQSLGQGLEFLIYFQGNSAPDKSGLPSDRFSAERTGGSVSTLTIQRTQQEDSAVYLCASRTRQDRGGSGANVLTFGAGSRLTVL.